A single sample is the source of the 13 T cell receptor beta chains below, sequenced in a study of shared clonotypes between healthy human individuals. The data were produced by immunoSEQ multiplex PCR, yet TCRdb's version contains in-frame clones alone and is incomplete. The repertoire holds about 650,000 clones, with roughly 96% as singletons. CD45RO-negative CD8 cells positively selected for CCR7 made up the naive population, which excluded terminally differentiated effector memory CD45RA+ cells. Source material: naive CD8+ T cells sorted from blood. These receptors all stem from a woman in her 30s in good health.

This clone was detected only a few times. The V and J genes are TRBV25-1 and TRBJ1-5, with 8 bases identical to TRBD1. From germline, CDR1 is MGHDK and CDR2 SYGVNS. CDR3 length: 14 residues. V trimming: 2 bases; J trimming: 6 bases; junction bases outside the gene matches: 3. The CDR3 DNA reads as TGTGCCAGCAGTGAAACAGGGGGGAGTCAGCCCCAGCATTTT. Its translation is CASSETGGSQPQHF.

The V and J genes are TRBV13 and TRBJ1-2, with 7 positions matching TRBD1. Germline V CDR1 and CDR2: PRHDT, FYEKMQ (reference sequence). The CDR3 length is 15 residues. V lost 5 bases to trimming and J lost 3 bases; unmatched junction nucleotides: 9. The CDR3, as DNA: TGTGCCAGCAGCCAAGCGACAGGGTTATACTATGGCTACACCTTC. This gives the protein CASSQATGLYYGYTF.

This clone showed up just once. The chain couples TRBV11-3 to TRBJ1-1, with D unclear. V was clipped by 3 bases and J by 4 bases, with 12 bases between them. This CDR3 region has 14 residues. The germline V gene has CDR1 SGHNT and CDR2 YENEEA. This CDR3 is CASSFRPDGTEAFF. The CDR3 DNA follows: TGTGCCAGCAGCTTCCGACCTGACGGCACTGAAGCTTTCTTT.

The CDR3 DNA is TGCAGCGTTGATATAGACCGATTCCAAGCTTTCTTT. It is translated as CSVDIDRFQAFF. The genes are TRBV29-1 and TRBJ1-1; no reliable D call. V was clipped by 3 bases and J by 9 bases, with 14 bases between them. Germline V gene sequence: CDR1 SQVTM, CDR2 ANQGSEA. CDR3 length equals 12 residues.

The chain carries TRBV7-9 and TRBJ2-5; 8 nucleotides line up with TRBD2. The CDR3 totals 16 residues. Germline CDR1 is SEHNR and CDR2 is FQNEAQ (reference sequence). The V gene end was trimmed by 5 bases and the J gene end by 0 bases; junction bases not matched to a gene: 8. CDR3: CASSPLGSGNQETQYF. Here the CDR3 DNA reads TGTGCCAGCAGCCCCCTCGGTAGCGGGAACCAAGAGACCCAGTACTTC.

V usage is TRBV7-8 and J usage is TRBJ2-2; 8 bases map to TRBD1. This CDR3 has 15 amino acids. Germline loops: CDR1 SGHVS, CDR2 FQNEAQ. V lost 8 bases and J lost 5; bases outside the gene matches: 10. The CDR3 spells CASHAGQVKTGELFF. The CDR3 DNA reads TGTGCCAGCCACGCGGGACAGGTGAAAACCGGGGAGCTGTTTTTT.

This sequence joins TRBV7-9 and TRBJ1-5; D is unresolved. The germline V gene encodes CDR1 SEHNR and CDR2 FQNEAQ (reference sequence). The germline V and J ends were trimmed by 1 base and 7 bases, with 5 bases remaining between them. The length of the CDR3 is 12 residues. Here the CDR3 reads CASSLGRQPQHF. CDR3 coding DNA: TGTGCCAGCAGCTTAGGAAGGCAGCCCCAGCATTTT. Full variable domain (missing parts from reference TRBV7-9 and TRBJ1-5): DTGVSQNPRHKITKRGQNVTFRCDPISEHNRLYWYRQTLGQGPEFLTYFQNEAQLEKSRLLSDRFSAERPKGSFSTLEIQRTEQGDSAMYLCASSLGRQPQHFGDGTRLSIL.

V gene TRBV19 combines with J gene TRBJ2-7; 8 bases fit TRBD2. This CDR3 region has 14 residues. Germline CDR1 and CDR2: LNHDA and SQIVND (reference sequence). Unmatched junction bases numbered 6, after V lost 3 bases and J lost 5 bases. CDR3 sequence (DNA): TGTGCCAGTAGTATCAATTCCGGGAGGGACGAGCAGTACTTC. Its translation: CASSINSGRDEQYF.

CDR3 region: CASSHVGLDEQYF. CDR3 DNA: TGCGCCAGCAGCCACGTAGGACTGGATGAGCAGTACTTC. This rearrangement joins TRBV4-1 to TRBJ2-7, with D perhaps TRBD2 (5 bases). The ends were cut back, 3 bases at V and 7 bases at J, with 13 bases in the middle. The CDR3 runs to 13 residues. Germline CDR1 MGHRA, CDR2 YSYEKL.

The V and J genes are TRBV7-6 and TRBJ2-7; D not certain. V lost 4 bases, J lost 2 bases, and 9 bases lay in between. The CDR3 is 13 residues long. CDR1 and CDR2 (germline): SGHVS, FNYEAQ. CDR3 coding DNA: TGTGCCAGCAGCTCGGACGTGACCTACGAGCAGTACTTC. This codes for CASSSDVTYEQYF.

The chain employs TRBV27 and TRBJ2-7, with 8 bases fitting TRBD1. CDR3 length equals 14 residues. Trimming at V came to 6 bases and at J to 1 base, leaving 5 bases not matched to a gene. The germline V gene has CDR1 MNHEY and CDR2 SMNVEV (reference sequence). The CDR3 protein is CASRRQGSSYEQYF. CDR3 DNA: TGTGCCAGCAGGCGACAGGGGAGTTCCTACGAGCAGTACTTC.

The genes are TRBV28 and TRBJ1-1; 7 bases align to TRBD1. The CDR3 is made up of 14 amino acids. Germline lookup yields CDR1 MDHEN and CDR2 SYDVKM. Trimming removed 5 bases from V and 1 base from J; junction bases left unmatched: 4. CDR3 sequence reads: CASSPGTENTEAFF. The DNA for the CDR3 is TGTGCCAGCAGTCCAGGGACAGAGAACACTGAAGCTTTCTTT.

The chain links TRBV27 to TRBJ2-7; D is perhaps TRBD1 (6 bases). Trimming cost V 5 bases and J 3 bases, with 11 bases left between them. CDR3 length equals 13 residues. Per the germline V gene, CDR1 is MNHEY and CDR2 is SMNVEV (reference sequence). The CDR3 nucleotides are TGTGCCAGCAGTCCCGGGACATACTACGAGCAGTACTTC. As protein: CASSPGTYYEQYF.